This T cell receptor beta chain appears in the sequencing data of a study of CD8+CD57+ T cells in acquired aplastic anemia. Study summary: Average DNA yield from sorted CD4+ and CD8+ cells was approximately 3.2 ug. Overall study findings and caveats: No significant difference in CD8+ Simpson's diversity was found between patients and controls. Fewer than 35 shared CD8+ CDR3s appeared highly expressed within patients' immunodominant clones.

Patients sequenced had flow cytometry evidence of CD8+CD57+ cell expansion. By the time of blood sampling, patients had still received no therapy. Genomic DNA was employed as the template in profiling TCR beta VDJ and CDR3. One entry per CDR3 protein results from TCRdb running MiXCR on the reads. Among hundreds of thousands of distinct CDR3 sequences listed, roughly 34% were seen once. Looked up from germline, CDR1 is WNHNN and CDR2 is SYGVQD (reference sequence). The J segment lost 5 bases and the V segment lost 5 bases, leaving 9 bases of the junction unmatched. The length of the CDR3 is 15 residues. Remarks on this clonotype: Antigen: not known.

Source material: sorted CD4+, CD8+, or CD8+CD57+ T cells (not recorded which) from PBMCs. The receptor was isolated from a human donor with aplastic anemia. This chain links TRBV10-1 with TRBJ1-1, with 9 bases matching TRBD1. The CDR3 DNA sequence: TGCGCCAGCAGTTCGGAGAGGACAGGGGAGACTGAAGCTTTCTTT. Translated: CASSSERTGETEAFF.